The clone carrying this T cell receptor beta chain showed up many times. What it binds is not known. This specimen belongs to a study of regulatory T cells in long-lasting Graves disease. Time point of the sample: newly diagnosed GD, antithyroid drugs for less than 3 months. Researchers made the TCR library from RNA that was extracted from PBMCs. In Xi'an, China, an endocrinology department was the source of patients. Study-wide points: Repertoires from persistent disease leaned toward TRBV28, TRBJ1-2 and TRBJ2-5.

CDR3 regions were amplified by Arm-PCR using iRepertoire HTBI primers to build TCR beta libraries. Original handling: In the combined samples, around 60 TRBV and approximately 15 TRBJ segments were identified. TCRdb called the multiplex PCR reads again in MiXCR, with one record for every CDR3 protein. The V and J calls and clone size are TCRdb's, not the authors'. The data contain approximately 210,000 distinct CDR3 sequences, approximately 16% of them singletons. The CDR3 covers 13 residues. CDR1 and CDR2 (germline): SGHRS, YFSETQ. The V and J ends lost 4 bases and 0 bases respectively, with 7 bases between them.

V gene TRBV5-1 combines with J gene TRBJ2-5; no definite D call. Sequenced material: peripheral blood mononuclear cells (PBMCs), taken at new diagnosis, from a patient treated with antithyroid drugs. The clonotype was recovered from a female donor with Graves disease. The CDR3 sequence: CASSLGYQETQYF. CDR3 DNA: TGCGCCAGCAGCCTGGGGTACCAAGAGACCCAGTACTTC.